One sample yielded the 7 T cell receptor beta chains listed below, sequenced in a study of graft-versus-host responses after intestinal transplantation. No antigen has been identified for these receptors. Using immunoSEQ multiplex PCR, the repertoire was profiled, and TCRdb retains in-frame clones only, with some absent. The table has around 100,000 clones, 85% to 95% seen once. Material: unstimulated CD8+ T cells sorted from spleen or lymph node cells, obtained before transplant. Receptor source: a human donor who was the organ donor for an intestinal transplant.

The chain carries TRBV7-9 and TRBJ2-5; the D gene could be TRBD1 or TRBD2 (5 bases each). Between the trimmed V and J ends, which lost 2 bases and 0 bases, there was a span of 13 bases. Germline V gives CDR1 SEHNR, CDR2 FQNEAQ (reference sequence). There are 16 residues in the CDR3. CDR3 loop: CASSLTGSGHQETQYF. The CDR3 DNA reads TGTGCCAGCAGCTTAACAGGTTCGGGACACCAAGAGACCCAGTACTTC. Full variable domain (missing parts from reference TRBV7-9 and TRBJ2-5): DTGVSQNPRHKITKRGQNVTFRCDPISEHNRLYWYRQTLGQGPEFLTYFQNEAQLEKSRLLSDRFSAERPKGSFSTLEIQRTEQGDSAMYLCASSLTGSGHQETQYFGPGTRLLVL.

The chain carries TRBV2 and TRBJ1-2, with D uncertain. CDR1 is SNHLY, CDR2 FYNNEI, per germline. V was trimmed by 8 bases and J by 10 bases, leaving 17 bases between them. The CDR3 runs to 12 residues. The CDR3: CASGGEIGDYTF. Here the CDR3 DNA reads TGTGCCAGCGGTGGGGAGATCGGGGACTACACCTTC.

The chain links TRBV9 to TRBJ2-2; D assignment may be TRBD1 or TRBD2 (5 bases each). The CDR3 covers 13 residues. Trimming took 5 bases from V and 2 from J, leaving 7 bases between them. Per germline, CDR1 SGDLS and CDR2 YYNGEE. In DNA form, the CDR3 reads TGTGCCAGCAGTGGGGGAAACACCGGGGAGCTGTTTTTT. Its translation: CASSGGNTGELFF.

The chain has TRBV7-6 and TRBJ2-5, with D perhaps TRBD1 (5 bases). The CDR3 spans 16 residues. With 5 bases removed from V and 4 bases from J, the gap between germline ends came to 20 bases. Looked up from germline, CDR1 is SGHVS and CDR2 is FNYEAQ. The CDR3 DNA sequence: TGTGCCAGCAGCACCCCTGTGGGGCTCAACACAGAGACCCAGTACTTC. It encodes CASSTPVGLNTETQYF.

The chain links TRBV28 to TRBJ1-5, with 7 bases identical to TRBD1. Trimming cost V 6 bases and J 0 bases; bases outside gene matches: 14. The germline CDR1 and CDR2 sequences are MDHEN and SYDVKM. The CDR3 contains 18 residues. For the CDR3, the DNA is TGTGCCAGCAGGAGCGACACAGGGGAAGGAAGTAGCAATCAGCCCCAGCATTTT. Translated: CASRSDTGEGSSNQPQHF.

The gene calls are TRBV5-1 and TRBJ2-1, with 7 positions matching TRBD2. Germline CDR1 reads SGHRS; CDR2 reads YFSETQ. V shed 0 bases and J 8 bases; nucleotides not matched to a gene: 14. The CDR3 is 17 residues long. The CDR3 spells CASSLVGLGPLWDEQFF. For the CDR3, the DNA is TGCGCCAGCAGCTTGGTTGGACTAGGCCCTTTGTGGGATGAGCAGTTCTTC.

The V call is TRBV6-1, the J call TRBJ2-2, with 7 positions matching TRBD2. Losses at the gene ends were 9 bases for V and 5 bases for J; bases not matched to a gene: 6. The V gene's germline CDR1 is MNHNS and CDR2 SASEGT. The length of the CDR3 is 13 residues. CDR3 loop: CARGIGGTGELFF. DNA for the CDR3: TGTGCCAGGGGGATCGGGGGGACCGGGGAGCTGTTTTTT.